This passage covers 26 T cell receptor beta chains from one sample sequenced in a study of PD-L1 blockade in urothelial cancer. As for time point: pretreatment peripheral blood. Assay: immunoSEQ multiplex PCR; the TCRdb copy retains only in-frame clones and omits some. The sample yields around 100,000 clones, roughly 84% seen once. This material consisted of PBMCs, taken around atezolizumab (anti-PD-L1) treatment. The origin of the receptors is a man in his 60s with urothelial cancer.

CDR3 sequence (DNA): TGTGCCTTTCGGGACAGTGGAGCCTACGAGCAGTACTTC. Translating gives CAFRDSGAYEQYF. The V gene is TRBV10-3, the J gene TRBJ2-7; 7 bases are shared with TRBD1. CDR3 length: 13 amino acids. The germline V gene has CDR1 ENHRY and CDR2 SYGVKD. J lost 2 bases, V lost 11 bases, and 9 bases had no gene match.

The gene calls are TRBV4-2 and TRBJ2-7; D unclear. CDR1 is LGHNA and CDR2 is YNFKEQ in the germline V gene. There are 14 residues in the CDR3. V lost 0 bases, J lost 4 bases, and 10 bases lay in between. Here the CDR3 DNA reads TGTGCCAGCAGCCAAGATGTCTGGAGTTACGAGCAGTACTTC. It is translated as CASSQDVWSYEQYF.

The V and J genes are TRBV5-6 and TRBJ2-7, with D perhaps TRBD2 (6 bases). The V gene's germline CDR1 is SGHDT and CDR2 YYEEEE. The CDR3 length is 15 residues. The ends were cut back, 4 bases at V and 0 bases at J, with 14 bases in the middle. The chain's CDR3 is CASSPSPSDSYEQYF. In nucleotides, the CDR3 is TGTGCCAGCAGCCCGTCTCCTAGCGACTCCTACGAGCAGTACTTC.

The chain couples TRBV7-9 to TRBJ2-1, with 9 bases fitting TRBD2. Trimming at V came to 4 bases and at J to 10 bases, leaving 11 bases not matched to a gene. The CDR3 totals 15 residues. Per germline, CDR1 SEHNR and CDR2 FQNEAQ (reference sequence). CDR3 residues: CASSSVAGGVGEQFF. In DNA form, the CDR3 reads TGTGCCAGCAGCTCTGTGGCGGGAGGGGTTGGGGAGCAGTTCTTC. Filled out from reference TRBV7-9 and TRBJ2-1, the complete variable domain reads DTGVSQNPRHKITKRGQNVTFRCDPISEHNRLYWYRQTLGQGPEFLTYFQNEAQLEKSRLLSDRFSAERPKGSFSTLEIQRTEQGDSAMYLCASSSVAGGVGEQFFGPGTRLTVL.

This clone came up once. CDR3 protein: CASSAQGYEQYF. The CDR3 nucleotides are TGTGCCAGCAGCGCACAGGGCTACGAGCAGTACTTC. The rearrangement links TRBV11-1 to TRBJ2-7; weak D call: TRBD1 (6 bases). Germline lookup yields CDR1 SGHAT and CDR2 FQDESV (reference sequence). V was pared by 5 bases and J by 3 bases, with 8 bases between. This CDR3 comprises 12 residues.

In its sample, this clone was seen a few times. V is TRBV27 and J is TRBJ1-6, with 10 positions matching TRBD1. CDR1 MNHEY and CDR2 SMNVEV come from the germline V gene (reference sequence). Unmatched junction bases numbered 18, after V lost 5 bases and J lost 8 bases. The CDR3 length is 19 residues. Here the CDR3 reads CASSRTGTGDIGKYSPLHF. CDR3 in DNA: TGTGCCAGCAGTCGGACCGGGACAGGGGATATTGGTAAATATTCACCCCTCCACTTT.

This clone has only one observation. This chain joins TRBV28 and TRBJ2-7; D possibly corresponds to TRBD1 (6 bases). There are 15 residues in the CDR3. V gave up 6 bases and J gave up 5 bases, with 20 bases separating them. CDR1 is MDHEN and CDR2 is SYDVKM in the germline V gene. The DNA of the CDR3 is TGTGCCAGCAGACCTCAGGGGCGTGGTGCCCACGAGCAGTACTTC. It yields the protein CASRPQGRGAHEQYF.

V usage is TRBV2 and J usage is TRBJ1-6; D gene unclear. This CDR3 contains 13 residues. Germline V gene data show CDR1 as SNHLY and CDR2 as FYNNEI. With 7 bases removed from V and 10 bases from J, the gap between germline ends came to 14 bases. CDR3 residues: CASNGELVSPLHF. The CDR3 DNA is TGTGCCAGCAACGGCGAGCTAGTATCACCCCTCCACTTT. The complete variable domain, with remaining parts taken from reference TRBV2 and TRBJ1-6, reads EPEVTQTPSHQVTQMGQEVILRCVPISNHLYFYWYRQILGQKVEFLVSFYNNEISEKSEIFDDQFSVERPDGSNFTLKIRSTKLEDSAMYFCASNGELVSPLHFGNGTRLTVT.

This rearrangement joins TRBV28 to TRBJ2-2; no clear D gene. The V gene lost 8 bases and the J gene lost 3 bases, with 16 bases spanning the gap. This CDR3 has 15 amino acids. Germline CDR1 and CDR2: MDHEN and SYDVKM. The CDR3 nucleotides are TGTGCCAGCGTGCGAGGTGTCCCTGACACCGGGGAGCTGTTTTTT. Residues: CASVRGVPDTGELFF.

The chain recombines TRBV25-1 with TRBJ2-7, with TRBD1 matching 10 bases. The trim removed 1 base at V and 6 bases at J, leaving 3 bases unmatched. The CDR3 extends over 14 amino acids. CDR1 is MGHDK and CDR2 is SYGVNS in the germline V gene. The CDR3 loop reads CASSEFGTGVEQYF. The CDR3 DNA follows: TGTGCCAGCAGTGAATTCGGGACAGGGGTCGAGCAGTACTTC.

The CDR3 is CASKGGALFHNEQFF. DNA for the CDR3: TGTGCCAGCAAAGGGGGCGCCCTGTTTCACAATGAGCAGTTCTTC. This chain links TRBV6-5 with TRBJ2-1, with TRBD1 matching 7 bases. CDR3 size: 15 residues. The V segment lost 7 bases and the J segment 5 bases; nucleotides outside the gene matches: 11. Germline CDR1 MNHEY, CDR2 SVGAGI.

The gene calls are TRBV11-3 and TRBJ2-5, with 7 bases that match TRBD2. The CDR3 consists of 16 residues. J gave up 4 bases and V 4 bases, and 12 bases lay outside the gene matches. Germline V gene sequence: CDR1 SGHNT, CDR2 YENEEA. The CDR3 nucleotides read TGTGCCAGCAGCTCCAACCAGCGGGGCGCGGGAGAGACCCAGTACTTC. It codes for CASSSNQRGAGETQYF.

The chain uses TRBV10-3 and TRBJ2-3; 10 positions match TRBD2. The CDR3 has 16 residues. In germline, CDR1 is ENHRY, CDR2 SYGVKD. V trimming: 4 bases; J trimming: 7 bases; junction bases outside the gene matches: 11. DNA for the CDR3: TGTGCCATCAGTGTAGGTCTAGCGGGGGCTGACAATACGCAGTATTTT. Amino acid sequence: CAISVGLAGADNTQYF.

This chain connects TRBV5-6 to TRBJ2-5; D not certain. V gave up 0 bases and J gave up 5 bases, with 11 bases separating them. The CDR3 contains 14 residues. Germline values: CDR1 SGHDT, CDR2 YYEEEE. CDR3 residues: CASSLAATKETQYF. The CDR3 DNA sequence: TGTGCCAGCAGCTTGGCCGCAACAAAGGAGACCCAGTACTTC. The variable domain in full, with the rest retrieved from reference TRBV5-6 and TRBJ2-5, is DAGVTQSPTHLIKTRGQQVTLRCSPKSGHDTVSWYQQALGQGPQFIFQYYEEEERQRGNFPDRFSGHQFPNYSSELNVNALLLGDSALYLCASSLAATKETQYFGPGTRLLVL.

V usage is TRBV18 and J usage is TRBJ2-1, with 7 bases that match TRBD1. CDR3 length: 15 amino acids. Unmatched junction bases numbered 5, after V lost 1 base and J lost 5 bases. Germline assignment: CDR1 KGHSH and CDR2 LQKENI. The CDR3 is CASSPRGTENNEQFF. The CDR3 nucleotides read TGTGCCAGCTCACCACGGGGGACAGAGAACAATGAGCAGTTCTTC.

The CDR3 here is CASSYSGEQYF. The CDR3 DNA reads as TGTGCCAGCAGTTATTCAGGCGAGCAGTACTTC. The chain has TRBV6-5 and TRBJ2-7; D gene uncertain. The germline V gene has CDR1 MNHEY and CDR2 SVGAGI. V lost 3 bases, J lost 6 bases, and 6 bases lay in between. The CDR3 is made up of 11 amino acids.

This CDR3 is CSATTGETQYF. For the CDR3, the DNA is TGCAGTGCTACCACAGGGGAGACCCAGTACTTC. This chain links TRBV20-1 with TRBJ2-5; tentative D call: TRBD1 (6 bases). V was shortened by 4 bases and J by 5 bases, with 8 bases between the two germline ends. The CDR3 has 11 amino acids. CDR1 is DFQATT, CDR2 SNEGSKA, per germline (reference sequence).

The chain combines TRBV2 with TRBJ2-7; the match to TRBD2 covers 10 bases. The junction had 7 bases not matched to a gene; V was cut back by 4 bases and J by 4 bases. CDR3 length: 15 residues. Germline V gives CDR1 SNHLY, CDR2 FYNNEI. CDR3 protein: CASSVEAGGPYEQYF. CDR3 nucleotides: TGTGCCAGCAGTGTAGAAGCGGGAGGGCCGTACGAGCAGTACTTC.

For the CDR3, the DNA is TGCGCCAGCAGCGTACTAGCGGCACGGGAGACCCAGTACTTC. The encoded protein is CASSVLAARETQYF. The rearrangement links TRBV5-1 to TRBJ2-5; 8 positions match TRBD2. Germline lookup yields CDR1 SGHRS and CDR2 YFSETQ. The CDR3 runs 14 residues. V shed 4 bases, J shed 5 bases, and the junction held 7 bases outside the gene matches.

CDR3 loop: CASSSPGHGYTF. As DNA, the CDR3 is TGTGCCAGCAGTTCCCCGGGACACGGCTACACCTTC. The chain recombines TRBV27 with TRBJ1-2; maybe TRBD1 (6 bases). Looked up from germline, CDR1 is MNHEY and CDR2 is SMNVEV (reference sequence). The CDR3 has 12 amino acids. Deletions cut 4 bases from V and 8 bases from J, with 11 bases between.

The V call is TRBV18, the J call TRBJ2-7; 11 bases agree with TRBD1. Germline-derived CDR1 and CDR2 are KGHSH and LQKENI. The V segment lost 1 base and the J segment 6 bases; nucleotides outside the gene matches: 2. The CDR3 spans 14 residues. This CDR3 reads CASSPRGQGGEQYF. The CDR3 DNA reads TGTGCCAGCTCACCACGGGGACAGGGGGGCGAGCAGTACTTC.

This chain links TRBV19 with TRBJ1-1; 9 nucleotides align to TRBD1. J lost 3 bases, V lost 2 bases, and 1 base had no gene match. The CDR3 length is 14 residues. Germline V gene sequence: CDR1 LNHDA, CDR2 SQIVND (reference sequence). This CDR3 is CASSIRTGDTEAFF. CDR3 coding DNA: TGTGCCAGTAGTATACGGACAGGGGACACTGAAGCTTTCTTT.

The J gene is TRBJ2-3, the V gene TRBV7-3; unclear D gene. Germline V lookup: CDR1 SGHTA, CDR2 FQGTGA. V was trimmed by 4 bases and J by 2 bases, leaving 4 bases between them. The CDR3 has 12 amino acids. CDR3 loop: CASSYYTDTQYF. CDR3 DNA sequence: TGTGCCAGCAGCTATTACACAGATACGCAGTATTTT.

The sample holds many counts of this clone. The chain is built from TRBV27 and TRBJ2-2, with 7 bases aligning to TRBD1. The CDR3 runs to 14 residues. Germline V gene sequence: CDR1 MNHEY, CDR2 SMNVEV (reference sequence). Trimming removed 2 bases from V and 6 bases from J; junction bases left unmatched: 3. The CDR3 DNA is TGTGCCAGCAGTTTAAGGCAGGGGGCCGGGGAGCTGTTTTTT. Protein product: CASSLRQGAGELFF.

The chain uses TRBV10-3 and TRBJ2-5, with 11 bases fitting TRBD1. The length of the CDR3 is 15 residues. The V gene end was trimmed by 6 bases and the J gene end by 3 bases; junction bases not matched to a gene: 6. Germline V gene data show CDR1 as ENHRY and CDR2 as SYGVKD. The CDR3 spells CAISRGGQGEETQYF. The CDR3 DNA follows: TGTGCCATCAGCCGGGGGGGACAGGGGGAAGAGACCCAGTACTTC.

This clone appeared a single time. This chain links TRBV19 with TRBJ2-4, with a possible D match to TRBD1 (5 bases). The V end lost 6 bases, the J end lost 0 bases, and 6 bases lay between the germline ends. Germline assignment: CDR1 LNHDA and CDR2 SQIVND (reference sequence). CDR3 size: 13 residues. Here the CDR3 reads CASRGVAKNIQYF. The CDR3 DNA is TGTGCCAGTAGAGGGGTAGCCAAAAACATTCAGTACTTC. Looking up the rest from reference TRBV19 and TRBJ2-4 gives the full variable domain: DGGITQSPKYLFRKEGQNVTLSCEQNLNHDAMYWYRQDPGQGLRLIYYSQIVNDFQKGDIAEGYSVSREKKESFPLTVTSAQKNPTAFYLCASRGVAKNIQYFGAGTRLSVL.